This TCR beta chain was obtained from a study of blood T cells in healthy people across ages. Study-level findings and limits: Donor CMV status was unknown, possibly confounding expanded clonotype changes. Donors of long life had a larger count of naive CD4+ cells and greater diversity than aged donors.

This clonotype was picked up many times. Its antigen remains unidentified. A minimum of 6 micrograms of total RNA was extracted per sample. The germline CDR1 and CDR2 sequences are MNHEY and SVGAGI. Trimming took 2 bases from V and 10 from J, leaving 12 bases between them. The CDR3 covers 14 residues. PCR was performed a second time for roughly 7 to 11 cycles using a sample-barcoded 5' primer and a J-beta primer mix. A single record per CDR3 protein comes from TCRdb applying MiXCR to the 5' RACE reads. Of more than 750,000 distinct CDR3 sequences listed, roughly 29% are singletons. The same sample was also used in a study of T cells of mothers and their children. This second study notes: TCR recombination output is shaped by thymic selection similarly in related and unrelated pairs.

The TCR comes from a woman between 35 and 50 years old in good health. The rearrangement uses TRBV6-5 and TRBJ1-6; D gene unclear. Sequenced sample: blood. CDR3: CASSYDRAGSPLHF. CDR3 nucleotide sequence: TGTGCCAGCAGTTACGATCGGGCTGGGTCACCCCTCCACTTT.